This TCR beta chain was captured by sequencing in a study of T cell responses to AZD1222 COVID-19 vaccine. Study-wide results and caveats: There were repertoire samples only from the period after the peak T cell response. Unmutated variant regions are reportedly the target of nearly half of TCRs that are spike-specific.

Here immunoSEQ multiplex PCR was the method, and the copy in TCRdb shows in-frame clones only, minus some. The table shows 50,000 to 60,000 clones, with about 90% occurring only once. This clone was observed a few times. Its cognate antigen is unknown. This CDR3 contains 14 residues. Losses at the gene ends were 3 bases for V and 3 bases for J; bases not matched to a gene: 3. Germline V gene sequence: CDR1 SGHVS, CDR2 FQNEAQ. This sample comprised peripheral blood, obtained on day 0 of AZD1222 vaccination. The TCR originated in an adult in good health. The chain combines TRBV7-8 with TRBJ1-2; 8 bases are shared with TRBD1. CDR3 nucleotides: TGTGCCAGCAGCTTGGCGACAGGGGACTATGGCTACACCTTC. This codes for CASSLATGDYGYTF.